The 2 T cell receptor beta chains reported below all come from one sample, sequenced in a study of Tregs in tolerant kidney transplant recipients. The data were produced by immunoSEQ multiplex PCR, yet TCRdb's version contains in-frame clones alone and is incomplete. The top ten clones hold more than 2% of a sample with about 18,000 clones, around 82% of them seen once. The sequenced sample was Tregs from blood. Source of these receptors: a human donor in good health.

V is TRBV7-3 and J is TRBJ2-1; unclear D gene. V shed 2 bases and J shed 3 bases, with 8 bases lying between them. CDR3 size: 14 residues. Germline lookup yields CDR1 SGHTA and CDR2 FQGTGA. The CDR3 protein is CASSLGGVYNEQFF. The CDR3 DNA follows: TGTGCCAGCAGCTTAGGTGGGGTCTACAATGAGCAGTTCTTC.

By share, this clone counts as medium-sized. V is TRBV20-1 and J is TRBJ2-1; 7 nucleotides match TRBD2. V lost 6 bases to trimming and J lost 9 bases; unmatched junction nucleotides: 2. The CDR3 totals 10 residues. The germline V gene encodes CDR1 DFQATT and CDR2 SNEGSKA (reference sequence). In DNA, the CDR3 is TGCAGTGCGACTAGCAGTGAGCAGTTCTTC. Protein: CSATSSEQFF.